The 19 T cell receptor beta chains given below trace back to one sample, sequenced in a study of T cell changes during pregnancy in multiple sclerosis (dated by TCRdb to about 2019). Library preparation employed the immunoSEQ multiplex PCR assay. Not all clones reach the TCRdb copy of this immuneACCESS table, which keeps in-frame sequences only. Checked studies attribute under half of the gap to unresolved V genes and leave the rest unexplained. The sample records 38,000 or so clones, approximately 94% of which are singletons. Approximately 0.39% of the sample is held by the ten biggest clonotypes. The sequenced sample was CD4+ T cells from peripheral blood mononuclear cells, obtained in the second trimester of pregnancy. Receptors originate from a female donor with multiple sclerosis, enrolled in a pregnancy study.

The gene calls are TRBV9 and TRBJ1-1; D is perhaps TRBD1 (5 bases). This CDR3 spans 15 amino acids. Trimming took 0 bases from V and 0 from J, leaving 9 bases between them. Per the germline V gene, CDR1 is SGDLS and CDR2 is YYNGEE. The CDR3 sequence is CASSVGQQLNTEAFF. DNA for the CDR3: TGTGCCAGCAGCGTAGGACAGCAGCTGAACACTGAAGCTTTCTTT.

This clone has just a few counts. CDR3 nucleotides: TGTGCCTGGAGGGCCGAGGACAGGGGATTCTATGGCTACACCTTC. It translates to CAWRAEDRGFYGYTF. The chain joins TRBV30 to TRBJ1-2, with 9 bases that match TRBD1. Germline CDR1 reads GTSNPN; CDR2 reads SVGIG (reference sequence). V trimming: 3 bases; J trimming: 4 bases; junction bases outside the gene matches: 9. The CDR3 loop spans 15 amino acids.

The chain carries TRBV4-3 and TRBJ2-3; D not resolved. The CDR3 is made up of 14 amino acids. Germline V gene sequence: CDR1 LGHNA, CDR2 YSLEER. Trimming stripped 0 bases from V and 4 bases from J, with 8 bases between. CDR3 bases: TGCGCCAGCAGCCAAGATGTGGCGGCAGATACGCAGTATTTT. Translating it yields CASSQDVAADTQYF.

The genes are TRBV15 and TRBJ1-1; 8 positions match TRBD1. V was clipped by 1 base and J by 4 bases; unmatched bases: 5. CDR3 length: 15 amino acids. Germline V gene data show CDR1 as LNHNV and CDR2 as YYDKDF (reference sequence). The CDR3 region has the DNA TGTGCCACCAGCAGAGGGGCCAGGGGGCTCACTGAAGCTTTCTTT. This encodes CATSRGARGLTEAFF. The full variable domain, completed using reference TRBV15 and TRBJ1-1, is DAMVIQNPRYQVTQFGKPVTLSCSQTLNHNVMYWYQQKSSQAPKLLFHYYDKDFNNEADTPDNFQSRRPNTSFCFLDIRSPGLGDTAMYLCATSRGARGLTEAFFGQGTRLTVV.

CDR3 sequence: CASSKTGPNEQYF. Written as DNA, the CDR3 is TGTGCCAGCAGCAAGACAGGGCCCAACGAGCAGTACTTC. The V gene is TRBV7-3, the J gene TRBJ2-7; 7 nucleotides match TRBD1. Germline trimming cut 5 bases from V and 5 bases from J; bases unmatched to any gene: 6. The CDR3 consists of 13 residues. Per the germline V gene, CDR1 is SGHTA and CDR2 is FQGTGA.

The rearrangement links TRBV5-1 to TRBJ2-7; possible D gene TRBD2, 5 bases. The CDR3 spans 16 residues. Germline CDR1 and CDR2: SGHRS and YFSETQ. The V end lost 4 bases, the J end lost 2 bases, and 19 bases lay between the germline ends. CDR3 loop: CASSPGLGLGTYEQYF. Here the CDR3 DNA reads TGCGCCAGCAGCCCCGGACTGGGGTTGGGCACCTACGAGCAGTACTTC.

The chain uses TRBV6-6 and TRBJ2-2; 10 bases agree with TRBD1. Unmatched junction bases numbered 6, after V lost 4 bases and J lost 7 bases. Germline V CDR1 and CDR2: MNHNY, SVGAGI (reference sequence). The CDR3 extends over 15 amino acids. CDR3 in DNA: TGTGCCAGCAGTTTTCGACAGGGGGCGAGCGGGGAGCTGTTTTTT. It is translated as CASSFRQGASGELFF.

The chain links TRBV16 to TRBJ1-2, with a tentative D call TRBD1 (6 bases). The CDR3 runs to 13 residues. The V and J ends lost 7 bases and 2 bases respectively, with 11 bases between them. Germline loops: CDR1 KGHSY, CDR2 FQNENV. CDR3 sequence (DNA): TGTGCCAGCACCTTGACAGGAAACTATGGCTACACCTTC. Translated, it gives CASTLTGNYGYTF.

This rearrangement joins TRBV13 to TRBJ2-7; D call uncertain. The V end lost 5 bases, the J end lost 5 bases, and 13 bases lay between the germline ends. The CDR3 loop spans 13 amino acids. Per the germline V gene, CDR1 is PRHDT and CDR2 is FYEKMQ (reference sequence). The CDR3 nucleotides are TGTGCCAGCAGCCTGGAGTTCACCCACGAGCAGTACTTC. Translating gives CASSLEFTHEQYF.

The chain uses TRBV5-1 and TRBJ2-1, with D maybe TRBD2 (6 bases). The length of the CDR3 is 16 residues. Trimming left V 0 bases short and J 5 bases short, with 15 bases between. Germline-derived CDR1 and CDR2 are SGHRS and YFSETQ. The CDR3 protein is CASSLVVGGLNNEQFF. For the CDR3, the DNA is TGCGCCAGCAGCTTGGTTGTGGGGGGATTAAACAATGAGCAGTTCTTC.

The gene calls are TRBV28 and TRBJ2-7, with 9 bases fitting TRBD1. This CDR3 contains 15 residues. Trimming at V came to 7 bases and at J to 3 bases, leaving 10 bases not matched to a gene. Germline V gene data show CDR1 as MDHEN and CDR2 as SYDVKM. CDR3 loop: CASTFLRQGVYEQYF. The CDR3 nucleotides are TGTGCCAGCACCTTTCTCCGACAGGGGGTCTACGAGCAGTACTTC.

CDR3 bases: TGCGCCAGCAGCTTGGACAGGGCGACCTACGAGCAGTACTTC. Amino acid sequence: CASSLDRATYEQYF. J is TRBJ2-7 and V is TRBV5-1; a weak D match, TRBD1 (6 bases). The CDR3 runs 14 residues. The V gene's germline CDR1 is SGHRS and CDR2 YFSETQ. Trimming took 0 bases from V and 2 from J, leaving 9 bases between them.

The chain uses TRBV29-1 and TRBJ2-4; the match to TRBD1 covers 7 bases. This CDR3 comprises 12 residues. The germline V gene has CDR1 SQVTM and CDR2 ANQGSEA. With V trimmed by 7 bases and J by 8 bases, 8 bases remained unmatched. The CDR3 is CSGQTGRDIQYF. The CDR3 coding sequence is TGCAGCGGTCAGACAGGGCGGGACATTCAGTACTTC.

This rearrangement joins TRBV5-4 to TRBJ2-3; D is undetermined. V shed 2 bases and J shed 0 bases, with 13 bases lying between them. Germline loops: CDR1 SGHNT, CDR2 YYREEE (reference sequence). The CDR3 covers 16 residues. The CDR3 sequence: CASSFFRAFSTDTQYF. The CDR3 DNA sequence: TGTGCCAGCAGCTTCTTTCGAGCCTTTAGCACAGATACGCAGTATTTT.

The chain couples TRBV5-4 to TRBJ1-3; 9 bases map to TRBD1. V lost 3 bases to trimming and J lost 0 bases; unmatched junction nucleotides: 1. The CDR3 runs 15 residues. Germline V lookup: CDR1 SGHNT, CDR2 YYREEE (reference sequence). The CDR3 nucleotides are TGTGCCAGCAGCTGGGACAGGGACTCTGGAAACACCATATATTTT. This sequence encodes CASSWDRDSGNTIYF.

This clone came up once. The chain carries TRBV29-1 and TRBJ1-2; 10 bases match TRBD1. In germline, CDR1 is SQVTM, CDR2 ANQGSEA. The V and J ends lost 6 bases and 6 bases, in that order; junction bases with no gene match: 1. This CDR3 has 11 amino acids. The CDR3, as DNA: TGCAGCGTGGACAGGGGGAATGGCTACACCTTC. Protein: CSVDRGNGYTF.

The chain is built from TRBV12-2 and TRBJ2-3; the D call in the table, TRBD1, was not verified against the DNA. TRBV12-2 is deemed a pseudogene. This CDR3 is built from 17 residues. The CDR3 bases are TGTGCAAGTCGCCCCCAAGACAGGTCGGAGGACACAGATACGCAGTATTTT. It encodes CASRPQDRSEDTDTQYF.

The V call is TRBV6-5, the J call TRBJ1-5; 7 bases are a match to TRBD1. The CDR3 has 15 amino acids. Trimming removed 6 bases from V and 0 bases from J; junction bases left unmatched: 5. Per the germline V gene, CDR1 is MNHEY and CDR2 is SVGAGI. This CDR3 is CASRGRGNSNQPQHF. The CDR3 coding sequence is TGTGCCAGCAGGGGCAGGGGGAATAGCAATCAGCCCCAGCATTTT.

This chain connects TRBV6-5 to TRBJ1-1; the D gene is possibly TRBD1 (5 bases). CDR3 length: 14 residues. Per germline, CDR1 MNHEY and CDR2 SVGAGI. V dropped 0 bases and J dropped 5 bases, with 10 bases sitting between them. The DNA of the CDR3 is TGTGCCAGCAGTTACTCCAGGGTGACGACTGAAGCTTTCTTT. As protein: CASSYSRVTTEAFF.